A selection of T cell receptor beta chains follows, all from one sample in a study of control samples from healthy donors and cancer patients. Assay used: immunoSEQ multiplex PCR; TCRdb lists only in-frame clones, some missing. This sample carries under 150,000 clones, roughly 95% of them seen once, and the ten largest clones take about 4%. The sequencing sample was made of blood. The receptors here all came from a young man in good health. Each CDR3 is given with its conserved first and last residue. Each record gives: clone size, V gene, D gene, J gene, CDR3 DNA, CDR3 protein. A D gene is named only where the DNA matches it firmly. A row's size may be missing; if present it is once, few, many or a size class.

clone size: NA; V gene: TRBV11-2; D gene: NA; J gene: TRBJ2-3; CDR3 DNA: TGTGCCAGCAGCTTAGGTGGGGGCACAGATACGCAGTATTTT; CDR3 protein: CASSLGGGTDTQYF
clone size: NA; V gene: TRBV28; D gene: NA; J gene: TRBJ1-1; CDR3 DNA: TGTGCCAGCAGTTTTCTTTCGAACACTGAAGCTTTCTTT; CDR3 protein: CASSFLSNTEAFF
clone size: NA; V gene: TRBV6-1; D gene: NA; J gene: TRBJ1-5; CDR3 DNA: TGTGCCAGCAGTGACCTATTAGGGGCGGGACAGCCCCAGCATTTT; CDR3 protein: CASSDLLGAGQPQHF
clone size: NA; V gene: TRBV7-2; D gene: NA; J gene: TRBJ2-3; CDR3 DNA: TGTGCCAGCAGCTTAGATCGGGGAGATACGCAGTATTTT; CDR3 protein: CASSLDRGDTQYF
clone size: NA; V gene: TRBV9; D gene: TRBD1; J gene: TRBJ1-5; CDR3 DNA: TGTGCCAGCAGCGAGGGGACAGCAACGATCATGTCCTATAGCAATCAGCCCCAGCATTTT; CDR3 protein: CASSEGTATIMSYSNQPQHF
clone size: NA; V gene: TRBV5-6; D gene: NA; J gene: TRBJ1-1; CDR3 DNA: TGTGCCAGCAGCCATGCTGGCTTAGGGTTCAACACTGAAGCTTTCTTT; CDR3 protein: CASSHAGLGFNTEAFF
clone size: NA; V gene: TRBV19; D gene: NA; J gene: TRBJ1-1; CDR3 DNA: TGTGCCAGTAGTATCGGCAGGGTGCGCACTGAAGCTTTCTTT; CDR3 protein: CASSIGRVRTEAFF
clone size: NA; V gene: TRBV29-1; D gene: TRBD1; J gene: TRBJ2-3; CDR3 DNA: TGCAGCGTTGAAGATATTCGGACAGGAGACCTTAGCACAGATACGCAGTATTTT; CDR3 protein: CSVEDIRTGDLSTDTQYF
clone size: NA; V gene: TRBV21-1; D gene: NA; J gene: TRBJ1-5; CDR3 DNA: TGTGCCAGCAGCAGGGGGGGGAAGGGTGGCAATCAGCCCCAGCATTTT; CDR3 protein: CASSRGGKGGNQPQHF
clone size: NA; V gene: TRBV11-3; D gene: NA; J gene: TRBJ2-2; CDR3 DNA: TGTGCCAGCAGCTTAAGTTCAGGGGACACCGGGGAGCTGTTTTTT; CDR3 protein: CASSLSSGDTGELFF
clone size: NA; V gene: TRBV4-1; D gene: TRBD2; J gene: TRBJ2-3; CDR3 DNA: TGCGCCAGCAGCAGGACTAGCGGGGGGGCCAGCACAGATACGCAGTATTTT; CDR3 protein: CASSRTSGGASTDTQYF
clone size: NA; V gene: TRBV28; D gene: NA; J gene: TRBJ1-1; CDR3 DNA: TGTGCCAGCAGTTCCAACATGAACACTGAAGCTTTCTTT; CDR3 protein: CASSSNMNTEAFF
clone size: NA; V gene: TRBV7-2; D gene: TRBD1; J gene: TRBJ2-1; CDR3 DNA: TGTGCCAGCAGCTTCACCACGACAGGGGGTCGGTTCTTC; CDR3 protein: CASSFTTTGGRFF
clone size: NA; V gene: TRBV10-3; D gene: NA; J gene: TRBJ1-2; CDR3 DNA: TGTGCCATCAGTGAGAGGTGGGGGTATGGCTACACCTTC; CDR3 protein: CAISERWGYGYTF
clone size: NA; V gene: TRBV7-9; D gene: TRBD2; J gene: TRBJ2-7; CDR3 DNA: TGTGCCAGCAGCTCGAGGACTAGCGGGGGATCCATTCCTACCTACGAGCAGTACTTC; CDR3 protein: CASSSRTSGGSIPTYEQYF
clone size: NA; V gene: TRBV10-3; D gene: TRBD1; J gene: TRBJ2-5; CDR3 DNA: TGTGCCATCAGTGGGAGTTCCCCATACAGGGGGCCCCAAGAGACCCAGTACTTC; CDR3 protein: CAISGSSPYRGPQETQYF
clone size: NA; V gene: TRBV6-2/TRBV6-3; D gene: NA; J gene: TRBJ1-2; CDR3 DNA: TGTGCCAGCAGTCTGATGGGGACTAACTATGGCTACACCTTC; CDR3 protein: CASSLMGTNYGYTF
clone size: NA; V gene: TRBV28; D gene: TRBD1; J gene: TRBJ1-2; CDR3 DNA: TGTGCCAGTTGGGACAGGGAGAACTATGGCTACACCTTC; CDR3 protein: CASWDRENYGYTF
clone size: NA; V gene: TRBV6-5; D gene: NA; J gene: TRBJ1-5; CDR3 DNA: TGTGCCAGCAGTCCCGCTAGTAGCAATCAGCCCCAGCATTTT; CDR3 protein: CASSPASSNQPQHF
clone size: NA; V gene: TRBV19; D gene: NA; J gene: TRBJ2-7; CDR3 DNA: TGTGCCAGTAGTACGGGACATTACGGTCAGTACTTC; CDR3 protein: CASSTGHYGQYF
clone size: NA; V gene: TRBV9; D gene: NA; J gene: TRBJ2-1; CDR3 DNA: TGTGCCAGCAGCCCACTAGACAATGAGCAGTTCTTC; CDR3 protein: CASSPLDNEQFF
clone size: NA; V gene: TRBV5-1; D gene: NA; J gene: TRBJ2-3; CDR3 DNA: TGCGCCAGCAGCTTGGGGGGTAGAGATACGCAGTATTTT; CDR3 protein: CASSLGGRDTQYF
clone size: NA; V gene: TRBV7-6; D gene: NA; J gene: TRBJ2-7; CDR3 DNA: TGTGCCAGCAGCTTAGCAGACCGGCTAGCCCTCTACGAGCAGTACTTC; CDR3 protein: CASSLADRLALYEQYF
clone size: NA; V gene: TRBV14; D gene: NA; J gene: TRBJ2-1; CDR3 DNA: TGTGCCAGCAGCCAAGATCGCGGAACCGGCGACCTCTACAATGAGCAGTTCTTC; CDR3 protein: CASSQDRGTGDLYNEQFF
clone size: NA; V gene: TRBV29-1; D gene: NA; J gene: TRBJ2-3; CDR3 DNA: TGCAGCGGTTACGACCGGGCCCGCACGGATACGCAGTATTTT; CDR3 protein: CSGYDRARTDTQYF
clone size: once; V gene: TRBV11-2; D gene: NA; J gene: TRBJ1-6; CDR3 DNA: TGTGCCAGCAGCTCCCGGACAGAGGATTCACCCCTCCACTTT; CDR3 protein: CASSSRTEDSPLHF
clone size: NA; V gene: TRBV5-6; D gene: NA; J gene: TRBJ2-4; CDR3 DNA: TGTGCCAGCAGCTTGGATATAGGGGGGGCAAACATTCAGTACTTC; CDR3 protein: CASSLDIGGANIQYF
clone size: NA; V gene: TRBV25-1; D gene: TRBD1; J gene: TRBJ2-7; CDR3 DNA: TGTGCCAGCAGTGAAGGGCAGGGGGCCTACGAGCAGTACTTC; CDR3 protein: CASSEGQGAYEQYF